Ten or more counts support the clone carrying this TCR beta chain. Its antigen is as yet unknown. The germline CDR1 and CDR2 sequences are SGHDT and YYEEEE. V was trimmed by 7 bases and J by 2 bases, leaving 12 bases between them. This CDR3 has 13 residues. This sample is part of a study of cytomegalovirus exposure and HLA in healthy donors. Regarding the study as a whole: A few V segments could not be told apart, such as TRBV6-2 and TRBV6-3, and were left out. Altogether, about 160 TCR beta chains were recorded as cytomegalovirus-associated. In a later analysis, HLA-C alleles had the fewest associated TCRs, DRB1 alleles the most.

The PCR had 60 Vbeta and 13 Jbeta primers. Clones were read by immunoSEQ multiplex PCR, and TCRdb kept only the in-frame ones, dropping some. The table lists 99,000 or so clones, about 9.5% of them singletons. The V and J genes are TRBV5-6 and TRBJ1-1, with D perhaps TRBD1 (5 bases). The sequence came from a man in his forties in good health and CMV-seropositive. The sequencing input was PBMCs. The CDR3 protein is CASSTGHNTEAFF. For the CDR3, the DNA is TGTGCCAGCTCCACAGGTCACAACACTGAAGCTTTCTTT. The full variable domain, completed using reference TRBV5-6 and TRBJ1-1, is DAGVTQSPTHLIKTRGQQVTLRCSPKSGHDTVSWYQQALGQGPQFIFQYYEEEERQRGNFPDRFSGHQFPNYSSELNVNALLLGDSALYLCASSTGHNTEAFFGQGTRLTVV.